This T cell receptor (beta chain) appears in the sequencing data of a study of cytomegalovirus exposure and HLA in healthy donors. The PCR ran on 60 Vbeta and 13 Jbeta primers. Measured with immunoSEQ multiplex PCR; TCRdb has only the in-frame clones, and not every one. The table includes roughly 100,000 clones, roughly 80% detected once. CDR1 and CDR2 (germline): LGHNA, YSLEER. This CDR3 is built from 17 residues. Trimming stripped 0 bases from V and 0 bases from J, with 9 bases between. The clonotype originates from a male donor in good health and CMV-seropositive. Sequencing was carried out using PBMCs. V and J are TRBV4-3 and TRBJ1-6, with no clear D. The CDR3 spells CASSQDRRSSYNSPLHF. The CDR3 nucleotides are TGCGCCAGCAGCCAAGATAGGCGGAGCTCCTATAATTCACCCCTCCACTTT.